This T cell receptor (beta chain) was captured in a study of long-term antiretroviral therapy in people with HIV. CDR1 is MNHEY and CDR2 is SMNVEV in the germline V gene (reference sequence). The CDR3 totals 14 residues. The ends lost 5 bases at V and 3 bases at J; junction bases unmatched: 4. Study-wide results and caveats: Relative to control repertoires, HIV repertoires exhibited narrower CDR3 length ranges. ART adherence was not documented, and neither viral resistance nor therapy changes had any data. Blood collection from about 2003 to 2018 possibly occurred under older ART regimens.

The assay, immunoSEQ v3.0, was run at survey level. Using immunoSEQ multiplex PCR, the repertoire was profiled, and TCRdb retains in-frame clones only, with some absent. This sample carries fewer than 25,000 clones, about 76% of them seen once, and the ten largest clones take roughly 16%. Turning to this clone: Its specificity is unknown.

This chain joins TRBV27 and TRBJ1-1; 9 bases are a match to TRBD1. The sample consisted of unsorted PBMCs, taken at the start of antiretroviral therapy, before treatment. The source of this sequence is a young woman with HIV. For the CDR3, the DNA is TGTGCCAGCAGTAGGACAGGGGACGACACTGAAGCTTTCTTT. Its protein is CASSRTGDDTEAFF.